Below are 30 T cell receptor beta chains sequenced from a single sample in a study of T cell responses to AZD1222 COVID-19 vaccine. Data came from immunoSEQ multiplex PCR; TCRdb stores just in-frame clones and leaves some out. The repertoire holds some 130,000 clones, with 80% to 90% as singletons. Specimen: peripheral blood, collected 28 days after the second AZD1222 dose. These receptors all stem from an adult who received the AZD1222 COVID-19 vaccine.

The CDR3 sequence: CASSLEGQGGYGYTF. The CDR3 nucleotides read TGCGCCAGCAGCCTGGAAGGGCAGGGAGGGTATGGCTACACCTTC. This chain joins TRBV4-1 and TRBJ1-2, with D possibly being TRBD1 (5 bases). The CDR3 consists of 15 residues. Germline assignment: CDR1 MGHRA and CDR2 YSYEKL. Trimming removed 4 bases at V and 5 bases at J, with 17 bases between.

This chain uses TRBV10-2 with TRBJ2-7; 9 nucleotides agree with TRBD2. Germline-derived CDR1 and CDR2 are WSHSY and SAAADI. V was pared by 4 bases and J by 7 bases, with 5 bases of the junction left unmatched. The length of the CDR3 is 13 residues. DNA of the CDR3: TGCGCCAGCAGTGCTAGCGGGACCAGAGAGCAGTACTTC. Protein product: CASSASGTREQYF.

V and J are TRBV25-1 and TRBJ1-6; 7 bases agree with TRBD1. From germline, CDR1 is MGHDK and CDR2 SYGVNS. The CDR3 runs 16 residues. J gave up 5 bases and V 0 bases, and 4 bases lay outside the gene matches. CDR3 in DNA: TGTGCCAGCAGTGAATATAGGGGGCTTGATAATTCACCCCTCCACTTT. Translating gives CASSEYRGLDNSPLHF. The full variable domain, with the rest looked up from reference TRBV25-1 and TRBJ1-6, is EADIYQTPRYLVIGTGKKITLECSQTMGHDKMYWYQQDPGMELHLIHYSYGVNSTEKGDLSSESTVSRIRTEHFPLTLESARPSHTSQYLCASSEYRGLDNSPLHFGNGTRLTVT.

CDR3 coding DNA: TGTGCCAGCAGTGATTTTAGCGGGGGGCCCGAGCAGTACTTC. Translating it yields CASSDFSGGPEQYF. The chain joins TRBV2 to TRBJ2-7; 10 bases agree with TRBD2. CDR3 length: 14 amino acids. Trimming cost V 3 bases and J 6 bases; bases outside gene matches: 5. The germline gives CDR1 SNHLY, CDR2 FYNNEI.

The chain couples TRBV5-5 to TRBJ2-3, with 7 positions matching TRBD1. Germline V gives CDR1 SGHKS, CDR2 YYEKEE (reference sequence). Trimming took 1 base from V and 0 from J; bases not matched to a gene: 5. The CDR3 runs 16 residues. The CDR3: CASSLSGTASTDTQYF. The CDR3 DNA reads TGTGCCAGCAGCTTGTCCGGGACAGCTAGCACAGATACGCAGTATTTT.

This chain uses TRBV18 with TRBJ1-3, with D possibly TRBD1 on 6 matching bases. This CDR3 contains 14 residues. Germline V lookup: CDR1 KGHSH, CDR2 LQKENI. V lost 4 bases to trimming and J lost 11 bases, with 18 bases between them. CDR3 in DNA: TGTGCCAGCTCACGGGGCAGAAAGGAGGGGGCCATATATTTT. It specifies CASSRGRKEGAIYF.

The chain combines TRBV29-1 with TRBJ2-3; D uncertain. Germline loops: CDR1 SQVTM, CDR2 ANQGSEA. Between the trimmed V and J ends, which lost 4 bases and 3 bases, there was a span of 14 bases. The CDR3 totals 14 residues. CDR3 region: CSVVPGSPTDTQYF. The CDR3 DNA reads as TGCAGCGTTGTCCCCGGATCCCCAACAGATACGCAGTATTTT.

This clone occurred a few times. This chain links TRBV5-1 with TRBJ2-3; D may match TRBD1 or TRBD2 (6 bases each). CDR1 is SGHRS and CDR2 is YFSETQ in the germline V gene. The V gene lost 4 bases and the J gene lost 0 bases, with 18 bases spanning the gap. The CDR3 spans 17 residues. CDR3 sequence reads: CASSPLPPGASTDTQYF. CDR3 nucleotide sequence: TGCGCCAGCAGCCCGCTTCCCCCGGGGGCTAGCACAGATACGCAGTATTTT.

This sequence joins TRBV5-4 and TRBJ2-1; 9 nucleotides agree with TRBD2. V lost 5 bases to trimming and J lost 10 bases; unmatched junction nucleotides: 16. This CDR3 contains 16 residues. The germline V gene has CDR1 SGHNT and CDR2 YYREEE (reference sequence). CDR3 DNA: TGTGCCAGCAGTCGAGCGGGGGGTGCTCAAAAAAGGGAGCAGTTCTTC. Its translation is CASSRAGGAQKREQFF.

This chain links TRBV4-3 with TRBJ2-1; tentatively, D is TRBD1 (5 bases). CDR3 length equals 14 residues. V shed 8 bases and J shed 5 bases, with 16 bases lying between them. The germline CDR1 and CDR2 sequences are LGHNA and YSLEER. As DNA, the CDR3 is TGCGCCAGCGGCTATTCGTGGGGCAACAATGAGCAGTTCTTC. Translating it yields CASGYSWGNNEQFF.

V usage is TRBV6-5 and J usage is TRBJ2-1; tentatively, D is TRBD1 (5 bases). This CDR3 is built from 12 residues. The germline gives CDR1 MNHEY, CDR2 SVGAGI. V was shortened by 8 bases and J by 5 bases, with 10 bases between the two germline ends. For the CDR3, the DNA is TGTGCCAGCGGGCCAGGGAACAATGAGCAGTTCTTC. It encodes CASGPGNNEQFF.

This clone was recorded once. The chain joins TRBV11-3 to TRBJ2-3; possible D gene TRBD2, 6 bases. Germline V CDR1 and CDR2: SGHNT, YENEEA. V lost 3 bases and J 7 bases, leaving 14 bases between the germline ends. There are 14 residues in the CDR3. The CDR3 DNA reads TGTGCCAGCAGCTTCAGCCGGGACTCCAATACGCAGTATTTT. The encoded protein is CASSFSRDSNTQYF.

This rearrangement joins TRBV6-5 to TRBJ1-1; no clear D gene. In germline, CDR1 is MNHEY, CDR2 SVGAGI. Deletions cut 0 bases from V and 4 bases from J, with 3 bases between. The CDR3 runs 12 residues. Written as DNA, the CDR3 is TGTGCCAGCAGTTACTCGAGCACTGAAGCTTTCTTT. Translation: CASSYSSTEAFF.

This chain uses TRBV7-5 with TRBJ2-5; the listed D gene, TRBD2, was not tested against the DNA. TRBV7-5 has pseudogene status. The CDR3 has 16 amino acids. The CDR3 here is CVRSLRLEVPQETQYF. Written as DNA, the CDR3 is TGTGTCAGAAGCCTTCGACTAGAGGTACCTCAAGAGACCCAGTACTTC.

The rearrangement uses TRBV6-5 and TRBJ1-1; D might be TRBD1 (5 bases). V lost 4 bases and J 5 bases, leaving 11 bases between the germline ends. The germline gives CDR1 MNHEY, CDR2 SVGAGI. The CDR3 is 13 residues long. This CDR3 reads CASSWSRGTEAFF. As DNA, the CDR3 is TGTGCCAGCAGTTGGTCCCGGGGGACTGAAGCTTTCTTT.

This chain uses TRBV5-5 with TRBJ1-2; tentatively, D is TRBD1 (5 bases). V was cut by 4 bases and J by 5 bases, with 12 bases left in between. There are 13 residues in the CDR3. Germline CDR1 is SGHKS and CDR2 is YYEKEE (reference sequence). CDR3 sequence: CASSPGDTYGYTF. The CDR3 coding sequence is TGTGCCAGCAGCCCGGGGGATACGTATGGCTACACCTTC.

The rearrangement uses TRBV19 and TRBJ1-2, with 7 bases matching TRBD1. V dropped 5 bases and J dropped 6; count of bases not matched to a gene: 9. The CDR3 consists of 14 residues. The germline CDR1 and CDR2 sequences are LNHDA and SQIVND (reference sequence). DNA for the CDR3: TGTGCCAGTAGTGACCGGGACAGCACCCATGGCTACACCTTC. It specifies CASSDRDSTHGYTF.

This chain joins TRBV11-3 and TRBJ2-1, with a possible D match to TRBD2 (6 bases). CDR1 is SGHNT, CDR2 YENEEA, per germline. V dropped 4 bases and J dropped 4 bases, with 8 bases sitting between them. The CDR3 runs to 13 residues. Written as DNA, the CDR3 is TGTGCCAGCAGCTCGGGACTTTACAATGAGCAGTTCTTC. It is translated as CASSSGLYNEQFF.

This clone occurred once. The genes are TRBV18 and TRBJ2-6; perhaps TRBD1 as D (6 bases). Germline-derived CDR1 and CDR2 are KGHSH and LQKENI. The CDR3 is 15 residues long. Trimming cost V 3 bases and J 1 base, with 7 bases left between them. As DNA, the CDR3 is TGTGCCAGCTCACCCAGGGGTTCTGGGGCCAACGTCCTGACTTTC. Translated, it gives CASSPRGSGANVLTF.

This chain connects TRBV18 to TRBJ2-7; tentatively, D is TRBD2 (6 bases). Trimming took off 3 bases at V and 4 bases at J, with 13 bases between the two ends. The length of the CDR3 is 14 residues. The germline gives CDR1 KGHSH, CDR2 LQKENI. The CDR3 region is CASSPTSGTYEQYF. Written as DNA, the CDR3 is TGTGCCAGCTCACCGACTAGTGGAACGTACGAGCAGTACTTC. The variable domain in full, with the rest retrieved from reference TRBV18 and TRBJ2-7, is NAGVMQNPRHLVRRRGQEARLRCSPMKGHSHVYWYRQLPEEGLKFMVYLQKENIIDESGMPKERFSAEFPKEGPSILRIQQVVRGDSAAYFCASSPTSGTYEQYFGPGTRLTVT.

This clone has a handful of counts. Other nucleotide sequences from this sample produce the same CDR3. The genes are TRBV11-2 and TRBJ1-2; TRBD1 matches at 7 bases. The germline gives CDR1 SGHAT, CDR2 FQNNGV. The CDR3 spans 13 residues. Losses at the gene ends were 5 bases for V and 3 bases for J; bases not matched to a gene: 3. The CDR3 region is CASSPGQDYGYTF. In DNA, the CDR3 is TGTGCCAGCAGCCCCGGACAGGACTATGGCTACACCTTC.

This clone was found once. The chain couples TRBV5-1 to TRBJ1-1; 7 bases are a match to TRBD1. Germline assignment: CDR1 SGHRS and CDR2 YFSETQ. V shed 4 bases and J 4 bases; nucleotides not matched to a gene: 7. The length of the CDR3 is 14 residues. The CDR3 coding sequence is TGCGCCAGCAGCCCGACAGGGTCGAGCACTGAAGCTTTCTTT. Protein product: CASSPTGSSTEAFF.

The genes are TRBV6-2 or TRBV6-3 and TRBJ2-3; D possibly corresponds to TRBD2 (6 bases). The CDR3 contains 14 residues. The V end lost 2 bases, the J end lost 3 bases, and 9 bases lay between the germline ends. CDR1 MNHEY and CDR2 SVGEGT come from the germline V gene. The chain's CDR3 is CASSYRGGTDTQYF. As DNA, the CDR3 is TGTGCCAGCAGTTACCGTGGGGGGACAGATACGCAGTATTTT.

The CDR3 DNA reads as TGCAGCGTGGGGGCGGGGACCCTCAATGAGCAGTTCTTC. Translating it yields CSVGAGTLNEQFF. The chain has TRBV29-1 and TRBJ2-1; D possibly matches TRBD1 or TRBD2 (6 bases each). CDR3 length: 13 amino acids. Germline assignment: CDR1 SQVTM and CDR2 ANQGSEA. V was clipped by 6 bases and J by 6 bases, with 15 bases between them.

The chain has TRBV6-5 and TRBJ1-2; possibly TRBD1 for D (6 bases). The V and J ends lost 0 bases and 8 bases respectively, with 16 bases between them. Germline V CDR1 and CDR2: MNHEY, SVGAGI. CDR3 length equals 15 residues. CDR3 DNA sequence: TGTGCCAGCAGTTACTCCGTGTTAGGGGGTTACGGCTACACCTTC. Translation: CASSYSVLGGYGYTF.

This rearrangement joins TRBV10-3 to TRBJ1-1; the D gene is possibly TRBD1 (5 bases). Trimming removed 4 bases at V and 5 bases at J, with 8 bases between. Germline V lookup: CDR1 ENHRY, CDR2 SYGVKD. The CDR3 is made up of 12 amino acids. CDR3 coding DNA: TGTGCCATCAGTGGGGGGGGAACTGAAGCTTTCTTT. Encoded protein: CAISGGGTEAFF.

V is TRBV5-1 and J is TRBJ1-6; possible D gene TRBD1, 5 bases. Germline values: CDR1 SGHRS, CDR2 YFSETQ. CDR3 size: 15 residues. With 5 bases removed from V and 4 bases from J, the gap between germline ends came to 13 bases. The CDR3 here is CASRPGTAYNSPLHF. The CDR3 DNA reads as TGCGCCAGCAGGCCCGGGACCGCTTATAATTCACCCCTCCACTTT.

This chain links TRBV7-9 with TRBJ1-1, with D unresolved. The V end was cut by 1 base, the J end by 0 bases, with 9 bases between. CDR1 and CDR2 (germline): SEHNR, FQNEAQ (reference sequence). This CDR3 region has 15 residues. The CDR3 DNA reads TGTGCCAGCAGCTTAGTGGTCAGTTTGAACACTGAAGCTTTCTTT. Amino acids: CASSLVVSLNTEAFF. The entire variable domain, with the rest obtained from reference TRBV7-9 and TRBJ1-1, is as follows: DTGVSQNPRHKITKRGQNVTFRCDPISEHNRLYWYRQTLGQGPEFLTYFQNEAQLEKSRLLSDRFSAERPKGSFSTLEIQRTEQGDSAMYLCASSLVVSLNTEAFFGQGTRLTVV.

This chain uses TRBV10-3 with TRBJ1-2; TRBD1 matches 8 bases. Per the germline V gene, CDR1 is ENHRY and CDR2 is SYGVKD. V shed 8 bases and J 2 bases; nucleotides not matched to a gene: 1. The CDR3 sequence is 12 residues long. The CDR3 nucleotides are TGTGCCATCCAGGGGGCCAACTATGGCTACACCTTC. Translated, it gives CAIQGANYGYTF.

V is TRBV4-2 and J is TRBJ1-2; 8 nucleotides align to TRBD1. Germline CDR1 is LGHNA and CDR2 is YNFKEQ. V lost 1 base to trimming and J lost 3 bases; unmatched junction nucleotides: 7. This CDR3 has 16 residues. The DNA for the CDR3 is TGTGCCAGCAGCCAAGTGCAGGGGGCGTCTGACTATGGCTACACCTTC. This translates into CASSQVQGASDYGYTF.